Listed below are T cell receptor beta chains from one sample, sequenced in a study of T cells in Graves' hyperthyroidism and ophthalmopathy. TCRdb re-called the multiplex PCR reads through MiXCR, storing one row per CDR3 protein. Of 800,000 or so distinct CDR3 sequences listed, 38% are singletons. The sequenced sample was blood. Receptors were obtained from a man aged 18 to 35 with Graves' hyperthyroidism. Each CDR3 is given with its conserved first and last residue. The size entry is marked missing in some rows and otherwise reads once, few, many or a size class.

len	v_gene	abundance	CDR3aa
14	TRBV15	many	CASASGRNTGELFF
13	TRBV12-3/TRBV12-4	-	CASSFDRVREQYF
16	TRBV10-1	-	CASSERIGTRPYEAFF
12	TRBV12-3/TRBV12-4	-	CASSYSGSLQYF
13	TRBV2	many	CASLTGGNHGYTF
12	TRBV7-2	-	CASSSAHSEAFF
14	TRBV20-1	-	CSARVMDRNSPLHF
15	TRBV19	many	CASSIIDSRSYGYTF
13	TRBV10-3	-	CAISADRVDTQYF
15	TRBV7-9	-	CAGGGTGDPTETQYF
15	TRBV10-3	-	CASSPGLARGNEQYF
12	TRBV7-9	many	CASSLATNEQYF
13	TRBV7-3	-	CASSLYKEETQYF
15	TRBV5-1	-	CASSPSRAETGELFF
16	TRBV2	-	CASSFAAGRGNQPQHF
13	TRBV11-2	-	CASRQGANGELFF
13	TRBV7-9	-	CASRDGGNTEASF
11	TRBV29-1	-	CSVGPGREVFF
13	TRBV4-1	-	CASSQEWRAEAFF
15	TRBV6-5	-	CASSTSGQGSYGQYF
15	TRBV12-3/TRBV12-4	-	CASSQSGGHDQPQHF
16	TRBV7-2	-	CASSGGGGTGAYEQYF
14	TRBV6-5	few	CASKTGNAGNTIYF
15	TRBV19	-	CASSMSGQGTSEAFF
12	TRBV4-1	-	CASSPTGRTAFF
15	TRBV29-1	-	CSVDSGRRAYNEQFF
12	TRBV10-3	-	CAISLDGNTIYF
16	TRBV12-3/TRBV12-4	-	CASSPANRLSIQPQHF
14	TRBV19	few	CASSIWGSVDEQYF
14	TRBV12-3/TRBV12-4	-	CASSYSMAAYEQYF
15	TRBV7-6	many	CASSPLTGRNEKLFF
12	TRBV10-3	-	CAISDEGYGYTF
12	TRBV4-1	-	CASSQEPGEAFF
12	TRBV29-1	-	CSGGQGGETQYF
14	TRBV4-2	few	CASSQSLDGYEQYF
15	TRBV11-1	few	CASSLVLAGRETQYF
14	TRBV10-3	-	CAISPQGGSDEQYF
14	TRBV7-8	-	CASSLVVGPGELFF
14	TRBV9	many	CASSVEGQGETQYF
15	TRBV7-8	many	CASSLGQGFGVPLHF
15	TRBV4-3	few	CASSHQGGSGNTIYF
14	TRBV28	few	CASTRGRVTGELFF
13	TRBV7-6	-	CASTRTASETQYF
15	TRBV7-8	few	CASSLLTGRNQPQHF
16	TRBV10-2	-	CASLKGEVRERDGYTF
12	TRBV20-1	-	CSASDQTTEAFF
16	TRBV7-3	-	CASSQESMLSGNTIYF
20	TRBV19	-	CASRGLGGREPFLSNQPQHF
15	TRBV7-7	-	CASSLRMTAGETQYF
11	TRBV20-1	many	CSARTDFEAFF
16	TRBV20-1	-	CSARDPKRTSKETQYF
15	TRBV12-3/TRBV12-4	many	CASSLTRDPQETQYF
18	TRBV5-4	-	CASSQDPSTGQLVYEQYF
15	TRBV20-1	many	CSAWTAQVMNTEAFF
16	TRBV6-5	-	CASSYPQGHRTGELFF
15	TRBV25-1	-	CASEDLAGGGKTQYF
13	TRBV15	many	CATSREGGTEAFF